The source of this T cell receptor beta chain is a study of T cells after posttransplantation cyclophosphamide. General study results and limits: Blood and skin or GI T cell repertoires showed limited TRB overlap. Donor-recipient repertoire similarity was low at 1-2 months, rising over year one. Recipient CMV seropositivity and CMV reactivation strongly tracked TRB clonality.

This clone was seen just once. Its matching antigen is unknown. The naive gate required viable CD3+CD4+ or CD3+CD8+ cells with CCR7+CD45RA+CD45RO-CD95-CD27+CD28+ phenotype. The protocol was immunoSEQ multiplex PCR, while the TCRdb copy is restricted to in-frame clones and leaves out a portion. Of under 40,000 clones in the sample, 90% to 95% are singletons; the top ten hold 0.1%. Germline loops: CDR1 MDHEN, CDR2 SYDVKM. The V and J ends lost 6 bases and 1 base, in that order; junction bases with no gene match: 5. The CDR3 contains 14 residues. This clonotype was sampled from a man aged 25-40 years in good health and a related stem cell transplant donor. What was sequenced was naive CD4+ T cells sorted from blood. This rearrangement joins TRBV28 to TRBJ1-1; 7 bases fit TRBD1. The CDR3: CASRVTGRNTEAFF. As DNA, the CDR3 is TGTGCCAGCAGGGTGACAGGGAGGAACACTGAAGCTTTCTTT.